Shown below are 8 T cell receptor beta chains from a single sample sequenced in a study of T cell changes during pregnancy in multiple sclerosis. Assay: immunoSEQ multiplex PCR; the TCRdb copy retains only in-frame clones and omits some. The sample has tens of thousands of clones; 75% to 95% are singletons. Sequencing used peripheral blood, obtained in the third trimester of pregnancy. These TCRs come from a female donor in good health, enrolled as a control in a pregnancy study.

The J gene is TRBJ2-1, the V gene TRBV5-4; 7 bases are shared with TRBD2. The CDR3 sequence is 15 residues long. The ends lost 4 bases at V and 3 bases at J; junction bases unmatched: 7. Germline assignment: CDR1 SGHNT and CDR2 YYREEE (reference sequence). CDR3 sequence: CASSPGGSFYNEQFF. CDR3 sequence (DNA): TGTGCCAGCAGCCCCGGGGGGAGTTTCTACAATGAGCAGTTCTTC.

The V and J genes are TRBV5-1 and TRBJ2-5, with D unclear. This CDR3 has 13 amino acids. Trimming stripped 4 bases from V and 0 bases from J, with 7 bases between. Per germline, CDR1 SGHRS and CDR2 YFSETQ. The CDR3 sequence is CASSLLYQETQYF. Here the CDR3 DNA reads TGCGCCAGCAGCCTCCTGTACCAAGAGACCCAGTACTTC.

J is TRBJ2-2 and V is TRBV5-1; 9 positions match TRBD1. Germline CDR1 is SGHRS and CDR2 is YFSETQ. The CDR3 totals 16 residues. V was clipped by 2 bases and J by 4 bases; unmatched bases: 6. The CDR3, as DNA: TGCGCCAGCAGCTTTCGACAGGGGGGATTCACCGGGGAGCTGTTTTTT. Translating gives CASSFRQGGFTGELFF.

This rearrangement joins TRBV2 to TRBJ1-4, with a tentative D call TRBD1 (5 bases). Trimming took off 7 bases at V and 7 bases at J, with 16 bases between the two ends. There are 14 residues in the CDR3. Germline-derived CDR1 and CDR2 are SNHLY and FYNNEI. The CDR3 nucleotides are TGTGCCAGCACCCAAGGGGTAGAAAGTGAAAAACTGTTTTTT. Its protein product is CASTQGVESEKLFF.

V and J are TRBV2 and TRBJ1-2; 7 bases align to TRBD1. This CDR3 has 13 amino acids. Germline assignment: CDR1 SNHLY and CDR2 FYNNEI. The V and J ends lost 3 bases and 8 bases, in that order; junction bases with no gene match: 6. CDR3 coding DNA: TGTGCCAGCAGTGATAAGGGGGCGTGGGGCTACACCTTC. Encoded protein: CASSDKGAWGYTF. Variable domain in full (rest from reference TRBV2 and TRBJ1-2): EPEVTQTPSHQVTQMGQEVILRCVPISNHLYFYWYRQILGQKVEFLVSFYNNEISEKSEIFDDQFSVERPDGSNFTLKIRSTKLEDSAMYFCASSDKGAWGYTFGSGTRLTVV.

The CDR3 loop is CASSNSTNEQFF. The CDR3 DNA sequence: TGTGCCAGCTCAAACAGCACCAATGAGCAGTTCTTC. The chain couples TRBV18 to TRBJ2-1; unclear D gene. Trimming left V 5 bases short and J 6 bases short, with 8 bases between. CDR3 length: 12 residues. Germline loops: CDR1 KGHSH, CDR2 LQKENI.

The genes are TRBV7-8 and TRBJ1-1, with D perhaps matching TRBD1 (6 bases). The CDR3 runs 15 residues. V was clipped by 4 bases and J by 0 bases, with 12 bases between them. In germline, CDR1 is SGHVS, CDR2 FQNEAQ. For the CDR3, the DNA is TGTGCCAGCAGCTCCTGGACAGAAGTGAACACTGAAGCTTTCTTT. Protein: CASSSWTEVNTEAFF.

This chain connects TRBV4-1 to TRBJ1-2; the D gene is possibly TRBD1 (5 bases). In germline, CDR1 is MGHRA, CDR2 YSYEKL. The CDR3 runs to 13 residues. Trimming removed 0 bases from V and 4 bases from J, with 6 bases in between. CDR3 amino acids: CASSQDRAYGYTF. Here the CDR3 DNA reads TGCGCCAGCAGCCAAGACAGGGCCTATGGCTACACCTTC.